Below, one T cell receptor beta chain is given with its context. The data belong to a study of blood T cell repertoires in COVID-19. As for the study in general: Sites across the United States, Italy and Spain contributed samples from acute and convalescent COVID-19. T cells, B-cell-depleted T cells, or PBMCs supplied cDNA or gDNA.

Germline V gene lookup returns CDR1 MNHNS and CDR2 SASEGT. The CDR3 covers 12 residues. Trimming pared 3 bases from V and 5 bases from J, leaving 7 bases between. Clones were read by immunoSEQ multiplex PCR, and TCRdb kept only the in-frame ones, dropping some. The table lists approximately 11,000 clones, just under 85% of them singletons. The chain links TRBV6-1 to TRBJ1-2; D call uncertain. Sequencing was performed on peripheral blood. The sequence derives from a man aged 50 or older with active COVID-19. The CDR3 here is CASSERVYGYTF. The CDR3 nucleotides read TGTGCCAGCAGTGAGAGAGTATATGGCTACACCTTC.